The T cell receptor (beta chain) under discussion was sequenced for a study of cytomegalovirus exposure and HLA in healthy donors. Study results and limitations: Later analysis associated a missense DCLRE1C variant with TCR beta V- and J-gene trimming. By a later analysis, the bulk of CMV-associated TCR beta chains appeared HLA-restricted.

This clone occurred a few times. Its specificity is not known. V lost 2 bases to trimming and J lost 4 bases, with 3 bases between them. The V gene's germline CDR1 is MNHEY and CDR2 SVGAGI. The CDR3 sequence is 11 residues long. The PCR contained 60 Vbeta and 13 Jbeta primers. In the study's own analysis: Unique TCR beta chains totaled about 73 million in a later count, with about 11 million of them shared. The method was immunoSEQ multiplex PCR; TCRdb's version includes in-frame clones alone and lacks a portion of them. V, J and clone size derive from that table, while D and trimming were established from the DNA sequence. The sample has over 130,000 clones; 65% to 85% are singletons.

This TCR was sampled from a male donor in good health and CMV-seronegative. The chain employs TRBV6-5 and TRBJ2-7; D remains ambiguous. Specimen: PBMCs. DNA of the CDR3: TGTGCCAGCAGTTACCAGTACGAGCAGTACTTC. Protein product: CASSYQYEQYF.